These 5 T cell receptor beta chains came from one sample sequenced in a study of blood T cell repertoires in COVID-19. Method: immunoSEQ multiplex PCR; TCRdb's copy keeps in-frame clones and lacks some. The sample lists 250,000 or so clones; more than 70% were seen once. The sequenced sample consisted of peripheral blood. The receptors here all came from a woman aged 55 to 70 with acute or convalescent COVID-19.

J is TRBJ2-1 and V is TRBV11-3, with unresolved D. The V gene's germline CDR1 is SGHNT and CDR2 YENEEA. With 5 bases removed from V and 6 bases from J, the gap between germline ends came to 11 bases. This CDR3 contains 13 residues. CDR3 coding DNA: TGTGCCAGCAGCACTACCTCCGCCAATGAGCAGTTCTTC. Translating gives CASSTTSANEQFF. The variable domain in full, with the rest retrieved from reference TRBV11-3 and TRBJ2-1, is EAGVVQSPRYKIIEKKQPVAFWCNPISGHNTLYWYLQNLGQGPELLIRYENEEAVDDSQLPKDRFSAERLKGVDSTLKIQPAELGDSAVYLCASSTTSANEQFFGPGTRLTVL.

V usage is TRBV19 and J usage is TRBJ2-7; 9 bases fit TRBD1. Germline CDR1 reads LNHDA; CDR2 reads SQIVND (reference sequence). J lost 5 bases, V lost 4 bases, and 9 bases had no gene match. CDR3 length equals 15 residues. Here the CDR3 DNA reads TGTGCCAGTAGTACGGCCGGGACAGGGTTCCACGAGCAGTACTTC. Encoded protein: CASSTAGTGFHEQYF. The whole variable domain, remainder taken from reference TRBV19 and TRBJ2-7, is DGGITQSPKYLFRKEGQNVTLSCEQNLNHDAMYWYRQDPGQGLRLIYYSQIVNDFQKGDIAEGYSVSREKKESFPLTVTSAQKNPTAFYLCASSTAGTGFHEQYFGPGTRLTVT.

The rearrangement uses TRBV7-8 and TRBJ1-5, with 7 bases lining up with TRBD1. J gave up 2 bases and V 2 bases, and 0 bases lay outside the gene matches. The CDR3 runs 14 residues. CDR1 is SGHVS, CDR2 FQNEAQ, per germline. CDR3 amino acids: CASSLTGGNQPQHF. The CDR3 nucleotides are TGTGCCAGCAGCTTAACAGGGGGCAATCAGCCCCAGCATTTT.

There are a few counts of this clone. The CDR3 protein is CASGQWSLHF. CDR3 sequence (DNA): TGTGCCAGCGGCCAGTGGTCCCTCCACTTT. The chain employs TRBV28 and TRBJ1-6; D gene ambiguous. The germline V gene encodes CDR1 MDHEN and CDR2 SYDVKM. This CDR3 is 10 amino acids long. Trimming left V 8 bases short and J 14 bases short, with 10 bases between.

The V and J genes are TRBV4-1 and TRBJ1-2, with TRBD1 identical over 7 bases. This CDR3 is 17 amino acids long. V gave up 1 base and J gave up 7 bases; unmatched junction bases: 15. Germline V gene sequence: CDR1 MGHRA, CDR2 YSYEKL. The CDR3 nucleotides read TGCGCCAGCAGCCAAGTGGGACAGCTGTTTGGGGGTTCTGGCTACACCTTC. Its protein is CASSQVGQLFGGSGYTF.